These T cell receptor beta chains were read from a single sample in a study of blood T cell repertoires in COVID-19. Measured with immunoSEQ multiplex PCR; TCRdb has only the in-frame clones, and not every one. The table includes about 190,000 clones, roughly 89% detected once. The sequenced sample consisted of PBMCs or T cells enriched from blood (not recorded which). Receptors originate from a woman aged 25 to 39 who had been exposed to COVID-19. CDR3s include the opening cysteine and the closing phenylalanine or tryptophan. Fields, in order: clone size, V gene, J gene, D gene, CDR3 protein, CDR3 DNA. D genes are given only for firm matches. Part of the rows lack a size; the others show once, few, many or a class for expanded clones.

abundance: NA
v_gene: TRBV6-5
j_gene: TRBJ1-4
d_gene: TRBD1
CDR3aa: CASSYGGQSNEKLFF
CDR3nt: TGTGCCAGCAGTTACGGGGGACAGTCAAATGAAAAACTGTTTTTT

abundance: NA
v_gene: TRBV5-1
j_gene: TRBJ1-2
d_gene: NA
CDR3aa: CASSLAGELYGYTF
CDR3nt: TGCGCCAGCAGCCTGGCAGGGGAATTGTATGGCTACACCTTC

abundance: NA
v_gene: TRBV2
j_gene: TRBJ1-1
d_gene: TRBD1
CDR3aa: CASSEFGTKTGLSEAFF
CDR3nt: TGTGCCAGCAGTGAATTCGGGACGAAGACAGGGCTCTCTGAAGCTTTCTTT

abundance: NA
v_gene: TRBV7-8
j_gene: TRBJ2-1
d_gene: NA
CDR3aa: CASSLDWGVHEQFF
CDR3nt: TGTGCCAGCAGCTTAGACTGGGGCGTACATGAGCAGTTCTTC

abundance: few
v_gene: TRBV10-1
j_gene: TRBJ1-2
d_gene: NA
CDR3aa: CASSGTGNYGYTF
CDR3nt: TGCGCCAGCAGTGGGACCGGGAATTATGGCTACACCTTC

abundance: NA
v_gene: TRBV2
j_gene: TRBJ2-1
d_gene: TRBD1
CDR3aa: CASSEGTGTEQFF
CDR3nt: TGTGCCAGCAGTGAAGGGACAGGGACTGAGCAGTTCTTC

abundance: NA
v_gene: TRBV4-1
j_gene: TRBJ2-1
d_gene: NA
CDR3aa: CASSHTPDEQFF
CDR3nt: TGCGCCAGCAGCCATACTCCCGATGAGCAGTTCTTC

abundance: few
v_gene: TRBV19
j_gene: TRBJ1-2
d_gene: TRBD1
CDR3aa: CASTEMDRGRGGYTF
CDR3nt: TGTGCCAGTACCGAAATGGACAGGGGGCGAGGAGGCTACACCTTC

abundance: NA
v_gene: TRBV4-1
j_gene: TRBJ1-5
d_gene: NA
CDR3aa: CASSQDKEQGNQPQHF
CDR3nt: TGCGCCAGCAGCCAAGATAAGGAACAGGGCAATCAGCCCCAGCATTTT

abundance: once
v_gene: TRBV18
j_gene: TRBJ2-3
d_gene: TRBD2
CDR3aa: CASSPIINSGGTTSTDTQYF
CDR3nt: TGTGCCAGCTCACCAATAATTAATAGCGGGGGTACTACTAGCACAGATACGCAGTATTTT

abundance: NA
v_gene: TRBV2
j_gene: TRBJ2-1
d_gene: NA
CDR3aa: CASRLRGNEQFF
CDR3nt: TGTGCCAGCAGGCTCAGGGGCAATGAGCAGTTCTTC

abundance: NA
v_gene: TRBV27
j_gene: TRBJ1-2
d_gene: TRBD1
CDR3aa: CASALLTGGNYGYTF
CDR3nt: TGTGCCAGCGCCCTCCTGACAGGGGGAAACTATGGCTACACCTTC

abundance: NA
v_gene: TRBV6-6
j_gene: TRBJ1-3
d_gene: NA
CDR3aa: CASSIRELGTIYF
CDR3nt: TGTGCCAGCAGTATTCGGGAGCTAGGCACCATATATTTT

abundance: NA
v_gene: TRBV5-6
j_gene: TRBJ2-7
d_gene: NA
CDR3aa: CASSLGTQTGEQYF
CDR3nt: TGTGCCAGCAGCTTGGGTACTCAGACGGGAGAGCAGTACTTC

abundance: NA
v_gene: TRBV18
j_gene: TRBJ1-5
d_gene: NA
CDR3aa: CASSPSAGDQPQHF
CDR3nt: TGTGCCAGCTCACCTTCGGCAGGCGATCAGCCCCAGCATTTT

abundance: NA
v_gene: TRBV11-3
j_gene: TRBJ2-6
d_gene: NA
CDR3aa: CASSPLPRWIFGANVLTF
CDR3nt: TGTGCCAGCAGCCCCCTCCCCAGGTGGATTTTTGGGGCCAACGTCCTGACTTTC

abundance: NA
v_gene: TRBV13
j_gene: TRBJ1-2
d_gene: TRBD1
CDR3aa: CASSSTGDGYTF
CDR3nt: TGTGCCAGCAGCTCGACAGGGGATGGCTACACCTTC

abundance: NA
v_gene: TRBV4-2
j_gene: TRBJ1-2
d_gene: TRBD1
CDR3aa: CASSHAGTGGDGYTF
CDR3nt: TGTGCCAGCAGCCACGCCGGGACAGGGGGCGATGGCTACACCTTC

abundance: NA
v_gene: TRBV30
j_gene: TRBJ1-5
d_gene: TRBD1
CDR3aa: CAWSRTGNQPQHF
CDR3nt: TGTGCCTGGAGTAGGACAGGGAATCAGCCCCAGCATTTT

abundance: NA
v_gene: TRBV14
j_gene: TRBJ1-2
d_gene: NA
CDR3aa: CASRSNPGGYTF
CDR3nt: TGTGCCAGCAGATCCAACCCGGGAGGCTACACCTTC

abundance: NA
v_gene: TRBV7-2
j_gene: TRBJ1-1
d_gene: NA
CDR3aa: CASSQVRGHGSEAFF
CDR3nt: TGTGCCAGCAGCCAGGTCCGGGGACATGGTAGTGAAGCTTTCTTT

abundance: NA
v_gene: TRBV9
j_gene: TRBJ1-2
d_gene: NA
CDR3aa: CASSVGDYGYTF
CDR3nt: TGTGCCAGCAGCGTAGGAGACTATGGCTACACCTTC